A selection of T cell receptor beta chains follows, all from one sample in a study of blood T cell repertoires in COVID-19. Sequencing used immunoSEQ multiplex PCR; TCRdb keeps in-frame clones, though not all of them. The sample lists tens of thousands of clones, roughly 86% seen once, with 1.2% in the top ten. The sequenced sample was peripheral blood. These receptors were obtained from a woman older than 75 with acute or convalescent COVID-19. Both conserved end residues are part of each CDR3. The D gene is left open where the match is weak. Clone size appears in some rows only: once, few, many, or a class for an expanded clone.

J gene | D gene | clone size | V gene | CDR3 protein | CDR3 DNA
TRBJ1-1 | NA | NA | TRBV6-5 | CASSRRGGGTEAFF | TGTGCCAGCAGCCGGAGGGGGGGTGGAACTGAAGCTTTCTTT
TRBJ1-5 | NA | NA | TRBV2 | CASSEYSNQPQHF | TGTGCCAGCAGTGAATATAGCAATCAGCCCCAGCATTTT
TRBJ2-1 | TRBD2 | NA | TRBV3-1/TRBV3-2 | CASSLPSGRVNEQFF | TGTGCCAGCAGCCTCCCTAGCGGGAGGGTCAATGAGCAGTTCTTC
TRBJ1-1 | TRBD1 | NA | TRBV5-1 | CASSVTGAYTEAFF | TGCGCCAGCAGCGTTACAGGGGCCTACACTGAAGCTTTCTTT
TRBJ2-3 | NA | NA | TRBV10-2 | CASSDAVSTDTQYF | TGCGCCAGCAGTGACGCGGTTAGCACAGATACGCAGTATTTT
TRBJ1-1 | NA | NA | TRBV5-1 | CASSSVGGGTEAFF | TGCGCCAGCAGCTCCGTAGGGGGGGGCACTGAAGCTTTCTTT
TRBJ1-2 | TRBD1 | NA | TRBV3-1/TRBV3-2 | CASSQGDRGLDF | TGTGCCAGCAGCCAAGGCGACAGGGGGCTTGACTTC
TRBJ2-2 | NA | NA | TRBV28 | CASRGGQGATGELFF | TGTGCCAGCCGAGGAGGGCAGGGTGCGACCGGGGAGCTGTTTTTT
TRBJ2-5 | TRBD2 | few | TRBV11-1 | CASSSGLAGETQYF | TGTGCCAGCAGCTCGGGACTAGCGGGGGAGACCCAGTACTTC
TRBJ1-2 | NA | NA | TRBV28 | CASKEAGAQGDYGYTF | TGTGCCAGCAAGGAGGCAGGGGCGCAGGGAGACTATGGCTACACCTTC
TRBJ2-1 | TRBD1 | NA | TRBV14 | CASSHGTGGLNEQFF | TGTGCCAGCAGCCATGGGACAGGGGGCCTAAATGAGCAGTTCTTC
TRBJ2-5 | NA | NA | TRBV27 | CASSLVAGRGQETQYF | TGTGCCAGCAGTTTAGTCGCAGGGAGGGGGCAAGAGACCCAGTACTTC
TRBJ2-5 | NA | NA | TRBV6-5 | CASRNRWTTQETQYF | TGTGCCAGCAGAAACAGATGGACTACGCAAGAGACCCAGTACTTC
TRBJ2-7 | NA | NA | TRBV7-2 | CASSLGQFYEQYF | TGTGCCAGCAGCTTAGGACAGTTCTACGAGCAGTACTTC
TRBJ2-5 | TRBD2 | NA | TRBV5-6 | CASSPGLDGETQYF | TGTGCCAGCAGCCCCGGACTAGACGGAGAGACCCAGTACTTC
TRBJ1-3 | NA | NA | TRBV3-1/TRBV3-2 | CASSQGGSGNTIYF | TGTGCCAGCAGCCAAGGAGGATCCGGAAACACCATATATTTT
TRBJ2-1 | TRBD2 | NA | TRBV4-1 | CASSPGSSGGTYNEQFF | TGCGCCAGCAGCCCCGGGTCGAGCGGGGGGACCTACAATGAGCAGTTCTTC
TRBJ2-1 | TRBD1 | once | TRBV6-5 | CASSRQGPAYNEQFF | TGTGCCAGCAGCAGACAGGGACCGGCCTACAATGAGCAGTTCTTC
TRBJ2-7 | NA | NA | TRBV3-1/TRBV3-2 | CASSSQGTYEQYF | TGTGCCAGCAGCTCCCAGGGGACCTACGAGCAGTACTTC
TRBJ2-2 | NA | few | TRBV6-1 | CASSEVQGNGELFF | TGTGCCAGCAGTGAAGTCCAGGGTAACGGGGAGCTGTTTTTT
TRBJ2-7 | NA | few | TRBV7-8 | CASSLVEQGYYEQYF | TGTGCCAGCAGCTTAGTGGAGCAGGGTTACTACGAGCAGTACTTC
TRBJ1-6 | NA | NA | TRBV2 | CASLTGSSYNSPLHF | TGTGCCAGTCTTACAGGGAGCTCCTATAATTCACCCCTCCACTTT
TRBJ1-4 | TRBD1 | few | TRBV5-4 | CASSFWGQGFEKLFF | TGTGCCAGCAGCTTTTGGGGACAGGGGTTTGAAAAACTGTTTTTT
TRBJ2-3 | TRBD1 | NA | TRBV9 | CASSDGTLSTRGTQYF | TGTGCCAGCAGCGACGGGACCTTATCCACCAGGGGGACGCAGTATTTT
TRBJ2-4 | NA | NA | TRBV20-1 | CSAAKNIQYF | TGCAGTGCTGCGAAAAACATTCAGTACTTC
TRBJ1-3 | TRBD1 | few | TRBV11-1 | CASSPGQGAGNTIYF | TGTGCCAGCAGCCCGGGACAGGGGGCTGGAAACACCATATATTTT
TRBJ1-1 | NA | NA | TRBV11-1 | CASSLAGRVNTEAFF | TGTGCCAGCAGCTTAGCTGGCAGGGTGAACACTGAAGCTTTCTTT
TRBJ1-1 | NA | NA | TRBV4-2 | CASSQELTGSSEAFF | TGTGCCAGCAGCCAGGAACTTACAGGGTCGTCTGAAGCTTTCTTT
TRBJ2-1 | TRBD2 | once | TRBV19 | CASSPGLAGNEQFF | TGTGCCAGTAGTCCGGGACTAGCGGGCAATGAGCAGTTCTTC
TRBJ1-1 | NA | NA | TRBV2 | CASRVAPAEAFF | TGTGCCAGCAGAGTCGCCCCAGCTGAAGCTTTCTTT
TRBJ2-1 | NA | NA | TRBV19 | CASTILAGAGDNEQFF | TGTGCCAGTACCATACTCGCGGGGGCCGGGGACAATGAGCAGTTCTTC
TRBJ1-1 | NA | NA | TRBV19 | CASLGGTNEAFF | TGTGCCAGTCTCGGGGGGACAAATGAAGCTTTCTTT
TRBJ2-1 | TRBD2 | NA | TRBV4-1 | CASSGLAGNEQFF | TGCGCCAGCAGCGGGCTAGCGGGAAATGAGCAGTTCTTC
TRBJ2-1 | TRBD2 | NA | TRBV18 | CASSLSGANNEQFF | TGTGCCAGCTCACTTAGCGGGGCGAACAATGAGCAGTTCTTC
TRBJ1-1 | NA | NA | TRBV29-1 | CSVEDRGQVAFF | TGCAGCGTTGAAGATAGAGGGCAGGTAGCTTTCTTT
TRBJ1-5 | NA | NA | TRBV6-5 | CASLGQGPRQPQHF | TGTGCCAGCTTGGGCCAGGGGCCTCGGCAGCCCCAGCATTTT
TRBJ2-1 | TRBD2 | NA | TRBV6-5 | CASSYGASGHNEQFF | TGTGCCAGCAGTTACGGAGCTAGCGGCCACAATGAGCAGTTCTTC
TRBJ2-7 | NA | NA | TRBV28 | CASSEAPGSYEQYF | TGTGCCAGCAGCGAAGCTCCCGGGAGCTACGAGCAGTACTTC
TRBJ2-1 | NA | NA | TRBV5-1 | CASSLEWGVQSEQFF | TGCGCCAGCAGCTTGGAATGGGGAGTCCAGAGTGAGCAGTTCTTC
TRBJ2-3 | NA | NA | TRBV27 | CASSSLGAGAFSTDTQYF | TGTGCCAGCAGTTCCCTGGGGGCGGGGGCCTTTAGCACAGATACGCAGTATTTT
TRBJ1-2 | TRBD1 | NA | TRBV6-4 | CASWGQTIRTIYGYTF | TGTGCCAGCTGGGGACAGACCATTCGAACCATCTATGGCTACACCTTC
TRBJ2-1 | TRBD1 | once | TRBV2 | CASGVDRAYNEQFF | TGTGCCAGCGGCGTAGACAGGGCCTACAATGAGCAGTTCTTC
TRBJ1-6 | NA | NA | TRBV7-2 | CASSLSGPSGTSPLHF | TGTGCCAGCAGCCTCAGTGGCCCTTCGGGAACTTCACCCCTCCACTTT
TRBJ1-1 | NA | NA | TRBV10-3 | CAISGKGGTEAFF | TGTGCCATCAGCGGAAAAGGGGGCACTGAAGCTTTCTTT
TRBJ2-7 | TRBD1 | few | TRBV7-2 | CASSHRQGAVYEQYF | TGTGCCAGCAGCCATCGACAGGGGGCTGTGTACGAGCAGTACTTC
TRBJ1-1 | NA | NA | TRBV7-3 | CASSSGVYTEAFF | TGTGCCAGCAGCTCCGGGGTTTACACTGAAGCTTTCTTT
TRBJ2-7 | TRBD1 | once | TRBV5-6 | CASSQGGQGRHEQYF | TGTGCCAGCAGCCAAGGGGGACAGGGGAGACACGAGCAGTACTTC
TRBJ2-7 | NA | NA | TRBV28 | CASSLTGLEQYF | TGTGCCAGCAGTTTAACAGGGCTCGAGCAGTACTTC
TRBJ2-2 | NA | NA | TRBV6-5 | CASRTTPNTGELFF | TGTGCCAGCAGGACAACACCGAACACCGGGGAGCTGTTTTTT
TRBJ2-1 | NA | NA | TRBV7-8 | CASSPTQSGIYNEQFF | TGTGCCAGCAGCCCGACTCAATCCGGGATCTACAATGAGCAGTTCTTC
TRBJ2-7 | NA | NA | TRBV7-2 | CASSLGGTPEQYF | TGTGCCAGCAGCTTAGGCGGGACGCCCGAGCAGTACTTC
TRBJ2-1 | TRBD2 | NA | TRBV9 | CASSLSGGADEQFF | TGTGCCAGCAGTTTGAGCGGGGGGGCCGATGAGCAGTTCTTC
TRBJ2-5 | TRBD2 | NA | TRBV19 | CASSRTSGRQETQYF | TGTGCCAGTAGTCGCACTAGCGGGAGACAAGAGACCCAGTACTTC
TRBJ1-1 | TRBD1 | once | TRBV9 | CASTTGTGTNTEAFF | TGTGCCAGCACCACCGGGACAGGGACGAACACTGAAGCTTTCTTT
TRBJ1-1 | NA | NA | TRBV25-1 | CASGDAGGVGTEAFF | TGTGCCAGCGGGGATGCAGGAGGAGTAGGCACTGAAGCTTTCTTT
TRBJ1-1 | NA | NA | TRBV3-1/TRBV3-2 | CASSQGWGREAFF | TGTGCCAGCAGCCAAGGTTGGGGGCGTGAAGCTTTCTTT
TRBJ1-1 | NA | NA | TRBV18 | CASSPALTSEAAFF | TGTGCCAGCTCACCAGCCCTTACCTCTGAGGCAGCTTTCTTT